This is a list of T cell receptor beta chains from one sample in a study of T cell changes during pregnancy in multiple sclerosis. The assay was immunoSEQ multiplex PCR, and TCRdb's table has in-frame clones only and misses some. The sample shows around 88,000 clones, roughly nine tenths of them seen only once. The sequencing here drew on peripheral blood, taken in the first trimester of pregnancy. The receptors were sampled from a female donor with multiple sclerosis, enrolled in a pregnancy study. Each CDR3 is given with its conserved first and last residue. The D gene is left open where the match is weak. Some rows mark clone size as missing; the rest say once, few, many or name a class of expanded clone.

size | J | D | V | DNA | CDR3
few | TRBJ2-6 | . | TRBV15 | TGTGCCACCAGCAGGGCAGGAAACTCTGGGGCCAACGTCCTGACTTTC | CATSRAGNSGANVLTF
. | TRBJ1-4 | TRBD1 | TRBV6-5 | TGTGCCAGCAGCCGCAGGGGGTATGAAGAAAAACTGTTTTTT | CASSRRGYEEKLFF
. | TRBJ2-5 | . | TRBV4-3 | TGCGCCAGCAGCCAAGAGAGAAGCGGCCCCCAAGAGACCCAGTACTTC | CASSQERSGPQETQYF
. | TRBJ2-7 | . | TRBV5-1 | TGCGCCAGCAGCCCAGGGCCAGGGACCTACGAGCAGTACTTC | CASSPGPGTYEQYF
few | TRBJ2-5 | TRBD2 | TRBV9 | TGTGCCAGCAGCGCGGGACTAGGCATAGAGACCCAGTACTTC | CASSAGLGIETQYF
. | TRBJ2-7 | . | TRBV5-6 | TGTGCCAGCAGCTTCGACAGCTACGAGCAGTACTTC | CASSFDSYEQYF
. | TRBJ1-5 | . | TRBV2 | TGTGCCAGCAGGGACATTACTAGCAATCAGCCCCAGCATTTT | CASRDITSNQPQHF
. | TRBJ1-6 | . | TRBV6-1 | TGTGCCAGCAGCGCCACAGGGTCGGCTTCACCCCTCCACTTT | CASSATGSASPLHF
. | TRBJ1-1 | TRBD1 | TRBV6-5 | TGTGCCAGCAGGCAGGGACAGACTCAAAATGAAGCTTTCTTT | CASRQGQTQNEAFF
. | TRBJ2-7 | . | TRBV6-5 | TGTGCCAGCAGTTACGCAGGGTTCAGCGAGCAGTACTTC | CASSYAGFSEQYF
. | TRBJ2-3 | TRBD2 | TRBV9 | TGTGCCAGCACCTCTAGCGGGGTGCCCACAGATACGCAGTATTTT | CASTSSGVPTDTQYF
. | TRBJ2-3 | TRBD2 | TRBV7-9 | TGTGCCAGCGAGACTAGCGGAAGAACCTTTACAGATACGCAGTATTTT | CASETSGRTFTDTQYF
. | TRBJ2-3 | TRBD2 | TRBV5-1 | TGCGCCAGCAGCTTGGGTAGCGGGCATTTGATAAATACGCAGTATTTT | CASSLGSGHLINTQYF
. | TRBJ1-2 | . | TRBV6-4 | TGTGCCAGCAGTTTTTCCCCGGGACACCCCGGCTACACCTTC | CASSFSPGHPGYTF
. | TRBJ2-5 | TRBD2 | TRBV7-7 | TGTGCCAGCAGCCAGGGGACTAGTCCATTCGAGACCCAGTACTTC | CASSQGTSPFETQYF
. | TRBJ2-2 | TRBD1 | TRBV28 | TGTGCCAGCGGGGCAGGGGGCACCGGGGAGCTGTTTTTT | CASGAGGTGELFF
. | TRBJ2-7 | TRBD2 | TRBV7-9 | TGTGCCAGCAGCTTAGCTTCTAGCGGGATTGTCGAGCAGTACTTC | CASSLASSGIVEQYF
. | TRBJ2-7 | TRBD1 | TRBV2 | TGTGCCAGCAGTGAAACCCGGACAGGGTCCTACGAGCAGTACTTC | CASSETRTGSYEQYF